These 18 T cell receptor beta chains were sequenced from one sample in a study of blood T cells in healthy people across ages. Then a second PCR, running about 7 to 11 cycles, was carried out with a sample-barcoded 5' primer and a J-beta primer mix. TCRdb processed the 5' RACE reads anew with MiXCR; each CDR3 protein has one entry. The sample records 800,000 or so distinct CDR3 sequences, roughly 25% being singletons. This same sample was also part of a study on T cells of mothers and their children.

The sequenced material came from blood. The receptors were sampled from a boy under 18 in good health.

The rearrangement uses TRBV7-2 and TRBJ2-3; 7 positions match TRBD2. The germline V gene encodes CDR1 SGHTA and CDR2 FQGNSA. There are 16 residues in the CDR3. J was trimmed by 2 bases and V by 4 bases; bases with no gene match: 9. The CDR3 sequence is CASSSLGTTYTDTQYF. The CDR3 coding sequence is TGTGCCAGCAGCTCCCTAGGGACTACCTACACAGATACGCAGTATTTT.

This clonotype was counted a few times. J is TRBJ1-5 and V is TRBV20-1; 9 bases are a match to TRBD1. The germline gives CDR1 DFQATT, CDR2 SNEGSKA (reference sequence). CDR3 length equals 15 residues. Unmatched junction bases numbered 6, after V lost 1 base and J lost 5 bases. As DNA, the CDR3 is TGCAGTGCTAGAGTTCCGGGACAGGGTTATCAGCCCCAGCATTTT. This encodes CSARVPGQGYQPQHF.

The sample holds many counts of this clonotype. The chain uses TRBV7-3 and TRBJ2-3, with a tentative D call TRBD2 (6 bases). The V and J ends lost 0 bases and 3 bases respectively, with 7 bases between them. Germline V lookup: CDR1 SGHTA, CDR2 FQGTGA. CDR3 length: 14 amino acids. CDR3 nucleotide sequence: TGTGCCAGCAGCTTAACCGGGAGAACAGATACGCAGTATTTT. Translating gives CASSLTGRTDTQYF.

This chain uses TRBV20-1 with TRBJ2-5, with D unclear. The J call may not be correct, given that the DNA end is closer to TRBJ2-7. From germline, CDR1 is DFQATT and CDR2 SNEGSKA (reference sequence). CDR3 length: 15 residues. The CDR3 here is CSARDRVSAPYEQYF. As DNA, the CDR3 is TGCAGTGCTAGAGATCGTGTCTCGGCTCCCTACGAGCAGTACTTC.

V and J are TRBV5-1 and TRBJ2-3; 7 nucleotides match TRBD1. Germline lookup yields CDR1 SGHRS and CDR2 YFSETQ. CDR3 length equals 13 residues. V trimming: 4 bases; J trimming: 5 bases; junction bases outside the gene matches: 4. The CDR3 coding sequence is TGCGCCAGCAGCGGGGACAGCCTAGATACGCAGTATTTT. Its translation is CASSGDSLDTQYF.

This clonotype was seen a few times. The CDR3 reads CASSAHQTGLGTGELFF. The CDR3 bases are TGTGCCAGCAGCGCCCACCAGACAGGGCTTGGCACCGGGGAGCTGTTTTTT. The gene calls are TRBV5-4 and TRBJ2-2; 7 bases match TRBD1. Unmatched junction bases numbered 13, after V lost 4 bases and J lost 4 bases. CDR1 SGHNT and CDR2 YYREEE come from the germline V gene (reference sequence). The CDR3 totals 17 residues.

V gene TRBV28 combines with J gene TRBJ1-1; no firm D call. The V gene's germline CDR1 is MDHEN and CDR2 SYDVKM. Trimming pared 1 base from V and 2 bases from J, leaving 5 bases between. The CDR3 is made up of 13 amino acids. The chain's CDR3 is CASSLFDNTEAFF. In nucleotides, the CDR3 is TGTGCCAGCAGTTTATTCGACAACACTGAAGCTTTCTTT.

V usage is TRBV30 and J usage is TRBJ2-3; TRBD2 is a possible D gene (5 bases). The V gene's germline CDR1 is GTSNPN and CDR2 SVGIG (reference sequence). V was shortened by 5 bases and J by 4 bases, with 13 bases between the two germline ends. This CDR3 region has 13 residues. The CDR3 nucleotides are TGTGCCTGGGACAAGGGCGGGCCAGATACGCAGTATTTT. It is translated as CAWDKGGPDTQYF. Looking up the rest from reference TRBV30 and TRBJ2-3 gives the full variable domain: SQTIHQWPATLVQPVGSPLSLECTVEGTSNPNLYWYRQAAGRGLQLLFYSVGIGQISSEVPQNLSASRPQDRQFILSSKKLLLSDSGFYLCAWDKGGPDTQYFGPGTRLTVL.

The chain uses TRBV15 and TRBJ2-3; possibly TRBD1 for D (5 bases). Trimming left V 4 bases short and J 2 bases short, with 10 bases between. This CDR3 has 14 residues. Germline CDR1 LNHNV, CDR2 YYDKDF (reference sequence). The CDR3 reads CATSTRQNTDTQYF. CDR3 DNA: TGTGCCACCAGCACTAGACAGAACACAGATACGCAGTATTTT.

For the CDR3, the DNA is TGCAGCGTTGTTAGAGGGACTGAGGTCCAGCAGTACTTC. It translates to CSVVRGTEVQQYF. The rearrangement links TRBV29-1 to TRBJ2-7; a possible D gene is TRBD2 (6 bases). This CDR3 is 13 amino acids long. Trimming removed 4 bases at V and 8 bases at J, with 18 bases between. Per germline, CDR1 SQVTM and CDR2 ANQGSEA.

This chain connects TRBV4-3 to TRBJ2-7; D remains ambiguous. Germline CDR1 LGHNA, CDR2 YSLEER. Trimming took 0 bases from V and 1 from J, leaving 10 bases between them. The CDR3 spans 15 residues. This CDR3 reads CASSQDSDPSYEQYF. CDR3 DNA sequence: TGCGCCAGCAGCCAAGATTCGGACCCTTCCTACGAGCAGTACTTC.

The chain combines TRBV28 with TRBJ2-4; TRBD1 agrees at 9 bases. The CDR3 runs 16 residues. Germline V CDR1 and CDR2: MDHEN, SYDVKM. V lost 3 bases to trimming and J lost 7 bases; unmatched junction nucleotides: 10. This CDR3 is CASSFSLGTGSNIQYF. The CDR3 DNA reads TGTGCCAGCAGTTTTAGTCTCGGGACAGGGTCCAACATTCAGTACTTC.

V gene TRBV20-1 combines with J gene TRBJ2-1; 12 nucleotides match TRBD2. The CDR3 is made up of 15 amino acids. Trimming at V came to 6 bases and at J to 6 bases, leaving 9 bases not matched to a gene. Germline-derived CDR1 and CDR2 are DFQATT and SNEGSKA (reference sequence). The CDR3 is CSAPTPSGGANEQFF. The CDR3 nucleotides are TGCAGTGCCCCAACTCCTAGCGGGGGGGCCAATGAGCAGTTCTTC.

This chain links TRBV20-1 with TRBJ2-3, with 7 bases matching TRBD2. The V and J ends lost 3 bases and 5 bases, in that order; junction bases with no gene match: 11. The CDR3 runs to 15 residues. The germline gives CDR1 DFQATT, CDR2 SNEGSKA (reference sequence). Written as DNA, the CDR3 is TGCAGTGCTAGTGGTTTGCGGGAGACCAGAGATACGCAGTATTTT. Encoded protein: CSASGLRETRDTQYF.

This clonotype was counted at least ten times. The gene calls are TRBV7-9 and TRBJ1-5; D uncertain. CDR3 length: 15 residues. Germline V CDR1 and CDR2: SEHNR, FQNEAQ (reference sequence). The V end was cut by 1 base, the J end by 4 bases, with 11 bases between. The CDR3 protein is CASSLGGDRNQPQHF. DNA for the CDR3: TGTGCCAGCAGCTTAGGTGGGGATAGGAATCAGCCCCAGCATTTT.

This clonotype was counted only a few times. The chain is built from TRBV12-3 or TRBV12-4 and TRBJ1-2; 8 bases match TRBD1. The J segment lost 8 bases and the V segment lost 3 bases, leaving 5 bases of the junction unmatched. This CDR3 contains 13 residues. The CDR3 sequence is CASSLDRVTGYTF. As DNA, the CDR3 is TGTGCCAGCAGTTTGGACAGGGTAACAGGCTACACCTTC.

The chain links TRBV5-1 to TRBJ1-1; 9 bases are shared with TRBD1. V lost 4 bases to trimming and J lost 4 bases; unmatched junction nucleotides: 11. This CDR3 is 16 amino acids long. Germline CDR1 is SGHRS and CDR2 is YFSETQ. This CDR3 is CASSLAGTGSTTEAFF. In DNA form, the CDR3 reads TGCGCCAGCAGCCTGGCAGGGACAGGGTCTACCACTGAAGCTTTCTTT.

This clonotype was seen a handful of times. The CDR3 reads CASSSRQGRSYEQYF. Written as DNA, the CDR3 is TGTGCCAGCAGTTCGCGGCAGGGTAGATCCTACGAGCAGTACTTC. The chain links TRBV6-5 to TRBJ2-7, with D possibly TRBD1 on 5 matching bases. In germline, CDR1 is MNHEY, CDR2 SVGAGI. CDR3 length: 15 amino acids. V lost 4 bases, J lost 1 base, and 14 bases lay in between.